A single sample gave rise to the 3 T cell receptor beta chains below, sequenced in a study of beta chain features in type 1 diabetes. Every bit of the isolated RNA underwent reverse transcription, so sequencing read expressed TCRB transcripts. The repertoire was sequenced with immunoSEQ multiplex PCR; TCRdb's copy has only in-frame clones and lacks some. The repertoire holds hundreds of thousands of clones, with about 16% as singletons. Source material: naive CD4+ T cells from blood. Receptor source: a man aged 18-30 years in good health.

With regard to this clone: Mismatch with germline at one junction end may stem from a read error. V and J are TRBV7-7 and TRBJ1-1; D gene uncertain. The V gene's germline CDR1 is SSHAT and CDR2 FNYEAQ (reference sequence). CDR3 size: 13 residues. CDR3 DNA: TGTGCTAGCAGCTTCCGTGAGGGCACTGAAGCTTTCTTT. Translation gives CASSFREGTEAFF. Using reference TRBV7-7 and TRBJ1-1 for the parts outside the CDR3, the full variable domain is GAGVSQSPRYKVTKRGQDVTLRCDPISSHATLYWYQQALGQGPEFLTYFNYEAQPDKSGLPSDRFSAERPEGSISTLTIQRTEQRDSAMYRCASSFREGTEAFFGQGTRLTVV.

This clone showed up many times. V and J are TRBV19 and TRBJ2-1; 9 bases match TRBD1. Germline assignment: CDR1 LNHDA and CDR2 SQIVND (reference sequence). Losses at the gene ends were 6 bases for V and 3 bases for J; bases not matched to a gene: 6. The length of the CDR3 is 15 residues. CDR3 region: CASRAPGQGYNEQFF. In DNA, the CDR3 is TGTGCCAGTAGAGCCCCGGGACAGGGCTACAATGAGCAGTTCTTC.

V and J are TRBV25-1 and TRBJ2-6; no firm D call. Trimming removed 8 bases from V and 0 bases from J, with 8 bases in between. The CDR3 has 14 residues. Germline CDR1 is MGHDK and CDR2 is SYGVNS. The CDR3 protein is CASGRDSGANVLTF. CDR3 DNA: TGTGCCAGCGGGCGAGACTCTGGGGCCAACGTCCTGACTTTC.